These 20 T cell receptor beta chains were sequenced from one sample in a study of cytomegalovirus exposure and HLA in healthy donors. Only in-frame clones appear in the TCRdb table, and some are missing; sequencing was by immunoSEQ multiplex PCR. Here the sample spans 50,000 to 65,000 clones, about nine tenths being singletons. The sample consisted of PBMCs. Every receptor here comes from a woman aged 18-35 years in good health and CMV-seropositive.

This chain joins TRBV5-4 and TRBJ2-1; 8 bases align to TRBD2. The V gene end was trimmed by 2 bases and the J gene end by 8 bases; junction bases not matched to a gene: 9. CDR1 SGHNT and CDR2 YYREEE come from the germline V gene (reference sequence). The CDR3 is 15 amino acids. The CDR3: CASSLAGEAGDEQFF. The CDR3 DNA sequence: TGTGCCAGCAGCTTAGCGGGGGAGGCAGGGGATGAGCAGTTCTTC. The full variable domain, completed using reference TRBV5-4 and TRBJ2-1, is ETGVTQSPTHLIKTRGQQVTLRCSSQSGHNTVSWYQQALGQGPQFIFQYYREEENGRGNFPPRFSGLQFPNYSSELNVNALELDDSALYLCASSLAGEAGDEQFFGPGTRLTVL.

J is TRBJ1-4 and V is TRBV5-4, with 9 positions matching TRBD1. V was pared by 3 bases and J by 10 bases, with 7 bases of the junction left unmatched. The germline V gene has CDR1 SGHNT and CDR2 YYREEE (reference sequence). The CDR3 is made up of 14 amino acids. CDR3 sequence: CASSYGQGFGKLFF. CDR3 bases: TGTGCCAGCAGCTATGGACAGGGGTTTGGAAAACTGTTTTTT.

The chain uses TRBV4-2 and TRBJ2-3, with D possibly matching TRBD2 (5 bases). Trimming left V 1 base short and J 5 bases short, with 16 bases between. The CDR3 totals 16 residues. Germline loops: CDR1 LGHNA, CDR2 YNFKEQ. CDR3 amino acids: CASSQVTGNPVDTQYF. The CDR3 bases are TGTGCCAGCAGCCAAGTCACCGGGAACCCGGTAGATACGCAGTATTTT.

The genes are TRBV28 and TRBJ2-2; the D gene is possibly TRBD1 (6 bases). Germline CDR1 and CDR2: MDHEN and SYDVKM. V shed 4 bases and J shed 0 bases, with 12 bases lying between them. CDR3 size: 16 residues. The CDR3 reads CASSSPRTANTGELFF. In nucleotides, the CDR3 is TGTGCCAGCAGTTCCCCCAGGACAGCGAACACCGGGGAGCTGTTTTTT. Full variable domain (remainder filled in from reference TRBV28 and TRBJ2-2): DVKVTQSSRYLVKRTGEKVFLECVQDMDHENMFWYRQDPGLGLRLIYFSYDVKMKEKGDIPEGYSVSREKKERFSLILESASTNQTSMYLCASSSPRTANTGELFFGEGSRLTVL.

The rearrangement joins TRBV29-1 to TRBJ1-1; the match to TRBD1 covers 7 bases. The CDR3 contains 12 residues. V shed 7 bases and J 4 bases; nucleotides not matched to a gene: 6. Germline V CDR1 and CDR2: SQVTM, ANQGSEA. As DNA, the CDR3 is TGCAGCGCCCAAACAGGGGCCACTGAAGCTTTCTTT. It encodes CSAQTGATEAFF.

The genes are TRBV6-1 and TRBJ1-1, with D unresolved. The germline CDR1 and CDR2 sequences are MNHNS and SASEGT. V was cut by 6 bases and J by 3 bases, with 14 bases left in between. The CDR3 extends over 14 amino acids. CDR3 protein: CASRSGSLDTEAFF. DNA of the CDR3: TGTGCCAGCAGGTCCGGGAGCTTGGACACTGAAGCTTTCTTT.

This sequence joins TRBV15 and TRBJ1-2; TRBD1 is a possible D gene (5 bases). V dropped 0 bases and J dropped 6 bases, with 20 bases sitting between them. The CDR3 runs 17 residues. The germline gives CDR1 LNHNV, CDR2 YYDKDF (reference sequence). CDR3 amino acids: CATSRDLETATTHGYTF. Written as DNA, the CDR3 is TGTGCCACCAGCAGAGATCTAGAGACAGCTACAACCCATGGCTACACCTTC.

CDR3 loop: CASSPGTGGALGGYTF. CDR3 DNA sequence: TGTGCCAGCAGCCCGGGGACAGGGGGCGCTTTAGGCGGCTACACCTTC. J is TRBJ1-2 and V is TRBV7-9, with 12 positions matching TRBD1. The junction had 12 bases not matched to a gene; V was cut back by 5 bases and J by 8 bases. CDR3 size: 16 residues. The V gene's germline CDR1 is SEHNR and CDR2 FQNEAQ (reference sequence).

This clone is a singleton in its sample. The V gene is TRBV5-5, the J gene TRBJ1-2; D gene ambiguous. CDR1 is SGHKS and CDR2 is YYEKEE in the germline V gene (reference sequence). This CDR3 region has 13 residues. Trimming removed 0 bases at V and 3 bases at J, with 6 bases between. The CDR3 DNA reads as TGTGCCAGCAGCTTGGAGGGAGACTATGGCTACACCTTC. Protein: CASSLEGDYGYTF.

This clone was seen a handful of times. The chain joins TRBV9 to TRBJ2-7; 7 nucleotides agree with TRBD1. Germline CDR1 and CDR2: SGDLS and YYNGEE. V lost 4 bases, J lost 3 bases, and 13 bases stayed unmatched. The CDR3 loop spans 16 amino acids. In nucleotides, the CDR3 is TGTGCCAGCAGCCTAGAGGGTGGACAGGCCTTCTACGAGCAGTACTTC. This translates into CASSLEGGQAFYEQYF.

The V and J genes are TRBV20-1 and TRBJ2-2; D ambiguous. The CDR3 totals 11 residues. Germline V gene data show CDR1 as DFQATT and CDR2 as SNEGSKA (reference sequence). The V gene lost 6 bases and the J gene lost 5 bases, with 7 bases spanning the gap. The CDR3 reads CSASRTGELFF. In DNA, the CDR3 is TGCAGTGCGTCGAGAACCGGGGAGCTGTTTTTT.

This clone was counted a single time. The chain uses TRBV25-1 and TRBJ1-2, with 9 bases aligning to TRBD1. CDR1 is MGHDK and CDR2 is SYGVNS in the germline V gene. This CDR3 contains 16 residues. The junction had 12 bases not matched to a gene; V was cut back by 6 bases and J by 4 bases. For the CDR3, the DNA is TGTGCCAGCAGCGGGACAGGGAATTATTTGGGCTATGGCTACACCTTC. This codes for CASSGTGNYLGYGYTF.

This CDR3 is CASSQIGYPGTGFSGNTIYF. The CDR3 region has the DNA TGTGCCAGCAGTCAAATCGGTTACCCCGGGACAGGTTTCTCTGGAAACACCATATATTTT. The chain recombines TRBV28 with TRBJ1-3, with TRBD1 matching over 8 bases. Trimming removed 5 bases from V and 0 bases from J; junction bases left unmatched: 18. The CDR3 consists of 20 residues. The germline V gene encodes CDR1 MDHEN and CDR2 SYDVKM.

This chain links TRBV4-2 with TRBJ1-3, with D perhaps matching TRBD1 (6 bases). With 5 bases removed from V and 0 bases from J, the gap between germline ends came to 11 bases. Per germline, CDR1 LGHNA and CDR2 YNFKEQ. The CDR3 spans 15 residues. CDR3 in amino acids: CASSSDRSSGNTIYF. The CDR3 nucleotides read TGTGCCAGCAGCTCAGACAGGAGCTCTGGAAACACCATATATTTT.

This clone came up once. The chain has TRBV28 and TRBJ2-2; 11 positions match TRBD1. The CDR3 runs 18 residues. Trimming cost V 2 bases and J 0 bases; bases outside gene matches: 5. From germline, CDR1 is MDHEN and CDR2 SYDVKM. CDR3 amino acids: CASSLTGQGVPNTGELFF. CDR3 bases: TGTGCCAGCAGTTTAACGGGACAGGGGGTTCCGAACACCGGGGAGCTGTTTTTT.

The chain is built from TRBV16 and TRBJ1-1; D not resolved. This CDR3 comprises 14 residues. Germline V gives CDR1 KGHSY, CDR2 FQNENV. Trimming took 1 base from V and 1 from J, leaving 7 bases between them. Written as DNA, the CDR3 is TGTGCCAGCAGCCAATTACAAACGAACACTGAAGCTTTCTTT. Protein sequence: CASSQLQTNTEAFF.

As regards this clone: An end of the junction differs from the germline gene, which may be a read error. V and J are TRBV5-1 and TRBJ1-1, with 7 bases identical to TRBD1. The CDR3 sequence is 15 residues long. CDR1 and CDR2 (germline): SGHRS, YFSETQ. The DNA of the CDR3 is TGCGCCAGCAGCCGTCTACAGGGGAGAATCAGTGAACCTTTCTTT. Protein product: CASSRLQGRISEPFF.

This chain links TRBV6-1 with TRBJ1-5; TRBD1 is a possible D gene (6 bases). CDR1 and CDR2 (germline): MNHNS, SASEGT. The CDR3 is made up of 15 amino acids. The V end lost 8 bases, the J end lost 0 bases, and 14 bases lay between the germline ends. CDR3 loop: CASHRVPYSNQPQHF. In DNA, the CDR3 is TGTGCCAGCCACAGGGTCCCATATAGCAATCAGCCCCAGCATTTT.

The genes are TRBV6-1 and TRBJ1-5; D might be TRBD1 (6 bases). From germline, CDR1 is MNHNS and CDR2 SASEGT. Trimming left V 3 bases short and J 3 bases short, with 12 bases between. The CDR3 has 15 amino acids. The CDR3 DNA sequence: TGTGCCAGCAGTGAGGGTCGGACAGCCAATCAGCCCCAGCATTTT. The encoded protein is CASSEGRTANQPQHF.

This clone was recorded only once. CDR3 protein: CASSRSATLNYEQYF. CDR3 sequence (DNA): TGCGCCAGCAGCCGTTCGGCGACATTGAATTACGAGCAGTACTTC. This chain connects TRBV5-1 to TRBJ2-7; D is uncertain. Germline V gene lookup returns CDR1 SGHRS and CDR2 YFSETQ. This CDR3 comprises 15 residues. Trimming removed 4 bases at V and 4 bases at J, with 18 bases between. Combining the CDR3 with reference TRBV5-1 and TRBJ2-7 gives the whole variable domain KAGVTQTPRYLIKTRGQQVTLSCSPISGHRSVSWYQQTPGQGLQFLFEYFSETQRNKGNFPGRFSGRQFSNSRSEMNVSTLELGDSALYLCASSRSATLNYEQYFGPGTRLTVT.